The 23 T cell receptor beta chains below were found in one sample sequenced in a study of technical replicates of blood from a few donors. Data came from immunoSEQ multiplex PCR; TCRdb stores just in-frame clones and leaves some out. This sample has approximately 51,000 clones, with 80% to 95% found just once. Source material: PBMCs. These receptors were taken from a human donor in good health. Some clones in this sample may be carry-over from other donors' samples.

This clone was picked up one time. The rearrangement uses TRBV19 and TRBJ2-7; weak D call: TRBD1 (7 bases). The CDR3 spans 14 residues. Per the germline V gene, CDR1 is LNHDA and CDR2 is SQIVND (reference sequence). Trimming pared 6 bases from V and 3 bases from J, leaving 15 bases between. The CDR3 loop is CASSPAGGGYEQYF. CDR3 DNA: TGTGCCAGTAGCCCAGCAGGGGGAGGCTACGAGCAGTACTTC.

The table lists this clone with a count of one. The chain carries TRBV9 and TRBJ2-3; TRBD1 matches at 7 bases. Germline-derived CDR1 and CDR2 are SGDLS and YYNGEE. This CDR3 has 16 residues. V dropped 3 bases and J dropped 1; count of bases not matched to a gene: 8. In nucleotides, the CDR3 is TGTGCCAGCAGCGCCCGACAGGGCGGAGGCACAGATACGCAGTATTTT. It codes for CASSARQGGGTDTQYF.

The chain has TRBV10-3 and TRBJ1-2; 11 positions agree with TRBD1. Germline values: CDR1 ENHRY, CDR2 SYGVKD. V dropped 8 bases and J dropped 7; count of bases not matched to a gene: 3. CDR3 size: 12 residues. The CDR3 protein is CAIGTGGVGYTF. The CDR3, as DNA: TGTGCCATCGGGACAGGGGGGGTTGGCTACACCTTC.

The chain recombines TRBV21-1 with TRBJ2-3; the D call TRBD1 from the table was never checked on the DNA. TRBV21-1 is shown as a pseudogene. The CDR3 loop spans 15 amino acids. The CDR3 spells CASSEEQGAADTQYF. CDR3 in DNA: TGTGCCAGCAGTGAGGAACAGGGGGCGGCAGATACGCAGTATTTT.

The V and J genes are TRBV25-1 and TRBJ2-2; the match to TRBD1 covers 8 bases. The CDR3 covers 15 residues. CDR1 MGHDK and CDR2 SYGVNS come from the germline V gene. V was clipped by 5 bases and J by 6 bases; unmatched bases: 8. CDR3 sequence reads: CASSYDRGMAGELFF. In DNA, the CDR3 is TGTGCCAGCAGTTACGACAGGGGAATGGCCGGGGAGCTGTTTTTT.

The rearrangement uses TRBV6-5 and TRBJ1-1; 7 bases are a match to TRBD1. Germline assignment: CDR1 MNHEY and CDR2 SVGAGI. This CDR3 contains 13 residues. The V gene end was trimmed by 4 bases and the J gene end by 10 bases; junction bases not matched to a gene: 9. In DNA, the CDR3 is TGTGCCAGCAGTTTACCGGGACAGCCCCGAGCTTTCTTT. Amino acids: CASSLPGQPRAFF.

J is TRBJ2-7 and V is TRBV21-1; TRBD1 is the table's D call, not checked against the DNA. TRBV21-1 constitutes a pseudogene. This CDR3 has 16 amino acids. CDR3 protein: CASSKELRDISYEQYF. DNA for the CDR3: TGTGCCAGCAGCAAAGAGCTTCGGGACATCTCCTACGAGCAGTACTTC.

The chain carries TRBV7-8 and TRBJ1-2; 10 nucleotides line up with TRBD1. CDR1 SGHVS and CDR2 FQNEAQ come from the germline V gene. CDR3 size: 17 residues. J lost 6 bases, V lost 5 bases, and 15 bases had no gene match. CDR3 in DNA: TGTGCCAGCAGCCCGGGACAGGGGAAGTCAGCCTACCATGGCTACACCTTC. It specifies CASSPGQGKSAYHGYTF.

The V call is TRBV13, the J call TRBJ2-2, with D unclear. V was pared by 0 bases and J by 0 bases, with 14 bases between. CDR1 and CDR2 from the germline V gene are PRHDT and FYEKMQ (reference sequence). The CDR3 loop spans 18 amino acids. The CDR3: CASSLGFLWSANTGELFF. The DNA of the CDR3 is TGTGCCAGCAGCTTAGGATTCTTATGGAGCGCGAACACCGGGGAGCTGTTTTTT.

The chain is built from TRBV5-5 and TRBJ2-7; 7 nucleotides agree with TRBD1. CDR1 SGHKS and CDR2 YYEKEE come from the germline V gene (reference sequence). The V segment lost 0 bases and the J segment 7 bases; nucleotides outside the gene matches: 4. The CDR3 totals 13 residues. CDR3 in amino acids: CASSLEDRWEQYF. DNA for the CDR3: TGTGCCAGCAGCTTGGAGGACAGGTGGGAGCAGTACTTC.

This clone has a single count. The CDR3 bases are TGTGCCAGCAGCCAGGTCGGGGAAGAGCAGTACTTC. It codes for CASSQVGEEQYF. The rearrangement links TRBV4-2 to TRBJ2-7, with D tentatively TRBD2 (5 bases). The CDR3 is 12 residues long. Germline lookup yields CDR1 LGHNA and CDR2 YNFKEQ. Trimming cost V 3 bases and J 7 bases, with 10 bases left between them.

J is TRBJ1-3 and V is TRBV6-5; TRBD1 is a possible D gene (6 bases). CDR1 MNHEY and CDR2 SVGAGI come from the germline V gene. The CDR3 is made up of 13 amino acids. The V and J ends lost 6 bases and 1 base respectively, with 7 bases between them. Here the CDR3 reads CASRRGSGNTIYF. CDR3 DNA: TGTGCCAGCAGGAGGGGGTCTGGAAACACCATATATTTT.

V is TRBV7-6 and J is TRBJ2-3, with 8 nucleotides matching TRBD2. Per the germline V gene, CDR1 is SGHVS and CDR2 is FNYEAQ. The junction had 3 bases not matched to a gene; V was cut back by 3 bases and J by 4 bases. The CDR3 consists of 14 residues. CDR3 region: CASSFGGASDTQYF. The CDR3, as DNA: TGTGCCAGCAGCTTCGGGGGGGCATCAGATACGCAGTATTTT.

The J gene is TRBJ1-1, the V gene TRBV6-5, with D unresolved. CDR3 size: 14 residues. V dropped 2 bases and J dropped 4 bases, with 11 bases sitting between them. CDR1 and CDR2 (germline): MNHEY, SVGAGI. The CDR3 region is CASSYDPVGTEAFF. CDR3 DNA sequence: TGTGCCAGCAGTTACGATCCGGTTGGCACTGAAGCTTTCTTT.

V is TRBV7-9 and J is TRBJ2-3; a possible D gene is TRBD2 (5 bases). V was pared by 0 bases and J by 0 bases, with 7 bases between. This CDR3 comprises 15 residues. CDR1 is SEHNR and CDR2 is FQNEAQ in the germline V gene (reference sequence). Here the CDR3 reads CASSLARTSTDTQYF. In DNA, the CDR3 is TGTGCCAGCAGCTTAGCGAGGACTAGCACAGATACGCAGTATTTT.

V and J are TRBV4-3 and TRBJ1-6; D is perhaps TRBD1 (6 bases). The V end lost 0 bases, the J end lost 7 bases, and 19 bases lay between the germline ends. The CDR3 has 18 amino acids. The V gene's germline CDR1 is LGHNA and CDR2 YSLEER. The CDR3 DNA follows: TGCGCCAGCAGCCAAGAACCCGGGACAACCCTCCGGAATTCACCCCTCCACTTT. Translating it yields CASSQEPGTTLRNSPLHF.

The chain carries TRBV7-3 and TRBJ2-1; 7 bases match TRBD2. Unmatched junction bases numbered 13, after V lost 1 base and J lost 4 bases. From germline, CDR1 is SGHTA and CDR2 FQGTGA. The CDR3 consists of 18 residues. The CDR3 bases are TGTGCCAGCAGCTTAAACCCCCAGCGGGGACGGGTTTACAATGAGCAGTTCTTC. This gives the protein CASSLNPQRGRVYNEQFF.

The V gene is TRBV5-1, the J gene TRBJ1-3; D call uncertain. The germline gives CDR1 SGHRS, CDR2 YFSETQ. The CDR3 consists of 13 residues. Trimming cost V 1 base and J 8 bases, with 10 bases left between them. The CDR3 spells CASSLSPGDTIYF. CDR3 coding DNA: TGCGCCAGCAGCTTGTCTCCCGGGGACACCATATATTTT.

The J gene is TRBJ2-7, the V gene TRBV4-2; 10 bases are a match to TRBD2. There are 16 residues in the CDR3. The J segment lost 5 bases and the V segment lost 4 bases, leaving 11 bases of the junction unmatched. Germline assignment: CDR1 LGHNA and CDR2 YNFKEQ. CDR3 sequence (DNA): TGTGCCAGCAGCCCCCAACCTAGCGGGAGCGGGGACGAGCAGTACTTC. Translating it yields CASSPQPSGSGDEQYF.

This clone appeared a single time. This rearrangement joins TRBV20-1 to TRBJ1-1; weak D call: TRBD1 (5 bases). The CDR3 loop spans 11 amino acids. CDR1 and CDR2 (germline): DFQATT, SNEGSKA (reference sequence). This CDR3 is CGPDRNTEAFF. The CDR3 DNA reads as TGCGGACCAGACAGAAACACTGAAGCTTTCTTT.

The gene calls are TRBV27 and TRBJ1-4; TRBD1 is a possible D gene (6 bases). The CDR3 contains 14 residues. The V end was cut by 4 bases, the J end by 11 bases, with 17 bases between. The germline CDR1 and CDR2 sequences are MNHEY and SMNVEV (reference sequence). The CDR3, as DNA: TGTGCCAGCAGTTCCTTCTCGACAGGCGGGAAACTGTTTTTT. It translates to CASSSFSTGGKLFF.

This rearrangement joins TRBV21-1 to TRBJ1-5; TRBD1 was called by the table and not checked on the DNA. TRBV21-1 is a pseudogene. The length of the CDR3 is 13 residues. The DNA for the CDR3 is TGTGCCAGCAGCAAGACAGGGCCCCAGCCCCAGCATTTT. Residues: CASSKTGPQPQHF.

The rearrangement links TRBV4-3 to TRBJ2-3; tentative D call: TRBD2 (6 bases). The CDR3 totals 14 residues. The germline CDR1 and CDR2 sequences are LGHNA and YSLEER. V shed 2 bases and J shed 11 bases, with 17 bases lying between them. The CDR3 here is CASSQSVLEGRQYF. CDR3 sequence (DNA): TGCGCCAGCAGCCAAAGCGTTTTGGAGGGGAGGCAGTATTTT.